One sample yielded the 25 T cell receptor beta chains listed below, sequenced in a study of shared clonotypes between healthy human individuals. Assay: immunoSEQ multiplex PCR; the TCRdb copy retains only in-frame clones and omits some. Counted here are about 1 million clones, around 75% occurring once; the ten biggest clones make up about 1.5%. The sample taken for sequencing was memory CD4+ T cells sorted from blood. As for subset: CD45RA-negative fraction. All receptors come from a man in his late teens or twenties in good health.

This chain uses TRBV5-4 with TRBJ2-7, with no clear D. Germline-derived CDR1 and CDR2 are SGHNT and YYREEE (reference sequence). CDR3 length: 13 residues. Trimming shortened V by 0 bases and J by 6 bases, and 10 bases separated the two germline ends. The CDR3 is CASSLDRVPEQYF. The CDR3 region has the DNA TGTGCCAGCAGCTTGGACAGAGTACCCGAGCAGTACTTC.

This chain connects TRBV9 to TRBJ1-5; tentative D call: TRBD1 (5 bases). From germline, CDR1 is SGDLS and CDR2 YYNGEE. The CDR3 covers 13 residues. The V end was cut by 0 bases, the J end by 10 bases, with 11 bases between. CDR3 DNA sequence: TGTGCCAGCAGCGTAGGGGACGGGGACCCCCAGCATTTT. Translated: CASSVGDGDPQHF.

The V gene is TRBV10-3, the J gene TRBJ1-1; 9 positions match TRBD1. J gave up 4 bases and V 6 bases, and 6 bases lay outside the gene matches. This CDR3 region has 14 residues. Germline lookup yields CDR1 ENHRY and CDR2 SYGVKD. The CDR3 sequence is CAIRQQGAGTEAFF. In DNA form, the CDR3 reads TGTGCCATCAGACAACAGGGGGCAGGCACTGAAGCTTTCTTT.

The rearrangement uses TRBV28 and TRBJ1-5, with a possible D match to TRBD1 (5 bases). V gave up 8 bases and J gave up 2 bases, with 13 bases separating them. The germline CDR1 and CDR2 sequences are MDHEN and SYDVKM. This CDR3 contains 14 residues. The CDR3 loop reads CASRRGGGNQPQHF. CDR3 nucleotides: TGTGCCAGCCGTCGGGGGGGAGGCAATCAGCCCCAGCATTTT.

In this sample, this clone turned up many times. The V gene is TRBV28, the J gene TRBJ1-5; no firm D call. The CDR3 extends over 13 amino acids. V lost 6 bases, J lost 2 bases, and 8 bases lay in between. CDR1 and CDR2 from the germline V gene are MDHEN and SYDVKM. The CDR3 region is CASSPRGNQPQHF. Written as DNA, the CDR3 is TGTGCCAGCAGCCCAAGGGGCAATCAGCCCCAGCATTTT.

This chain connects TRBV19 to TRBJ1-5; a possible D gene is TRBD1 (5 bases). The CDR3 contains 14 residues. The V and J ends lost 10 bases and 1 base respectively, with 14 bases between them. Germline V lookup: CDR1 LNHDA, CDR2 SQIVND (reference sequence). The CDR3 loop reads CATDTGASNQPQHF. In nucleotides, the CDR3 is TGTGCCACCGATACAGGTGCCAGCAATCAGCCCCAGCATTTT.

The gene calls are TRBV2 and TRBJ2-2; TRBD2 might be the D (6 bases). Germline CDR1 and CDR2: SNHLY and FYNNEI. Trimming cost V 6 bases and J 4 bases, with 9 bases left between them. The CDR3 loop spans 13 amino acids. This CDR3 reads CASRSEGTGELFF. The CDR3 coding sequence is TGTGCCAGCAGATCGGAGGGCACCGGGGAGCTGTTTTTT. Filled out from reference TRBV2 and TRBJ2-2, the complete variable domain reads EPEVTQTPSHQVTQMGQEVILRCVPISNHLYFYWYRQILGQKVEFLVSFYNNEISEKSEIFDDQFSVERPDGSNFTLKIRSTKLEDSAMYFCASRSEGTGELFFGEGSRLTVL.

This clone was detected only a few times. The CDR3 sequence: CAWSVGPKEKLFF. CDR3 bases: TGTGCCTGGAGTGTGGGACCAAAGGAAAAACTGTTTTTT. J is TRBJ1-4 and V is TRBV30; tentative D call: TRBD1 (5 bases). Deletions cut 0 bases from V and 8 bases from J, with 10 bases between. CDR3 length: 13 residues. CDR1 and CDR2 from the germline V gene are GTSNPN and SVGIG (reference sequence).

The chain carries TRBV5-1 and TRBJ1-6, with 8 bases matching TRBD1. V lost 4 bases, J lost 7 bases, and 7 bases stayed unmatched. This CDR3 comprises 15 residues. Germline V gene data show CDR1 as SGHRS and CDR2 as YFSETQ. The CDR3 bases are TGCGCCAGCAGCCAGACGACAGGGGTAAATTCACCCCTCCACTTT. This codes for CASSQTTGVNSPLHF.

The CDR3 DNA follows: TGCGCCAGCAGCTTGGCCCCCTTGAACACTGAAGCTTTCTTT. This translates into CASSLAPLNTEAFF. The chain couples TRBV5-1 to TRBJ1-1; D is unresolved. The CDR3 is made up of 14 amino acids. V lost 0 bases and J lost 0, with 6 bases in between. The V gene's germline CDR1 is SGHRS and CDR2 YFSETQ.

The rearrangement links TRBV9 to TRBJ1-2; D not certain. The CDR3 extends over 16 amino acids. Trimming shortened V by 2 bases and J by 5 bases, and 19 bases separated the two germline ends. In germline, CDR1 is SGDLS, CDR2 YYNGEE. The CDR3 DNA follows: TGTGCCAGCAGCGTTTTAGCAGGCCCCGGCTTTTATGGCTACACCTTC. It translates to CASSVLAGPGFYGYTF.

This chain uses TRBV6-6 with TRBJ1-6; 8 positions match TRBD1. The CDR3 extends over 15 amino acids. The junction had 7 bases not matched to a gene; V was cut back by 5 bases and J by 7 bases. Germline CDR1 MNHNY, CDR2 SVGAGI (reference sequence). CDR3 sequence reads: CASSPGQGSNSPLHF. The CDR3 bases are TGTGCCAGCAGTCCCGGACAGGGAAGCAATTCACCCCTCCACTTT.

This chain links TRBV18 with TRBJ1-4, with no clear D. CDR3 length: 17 residues. The V end lost 1 base, the J end lost 4 bases, and 16 bases lay between the germline ends. Germline-derived CDR1 and CDR2 are KGHSH and LQKENI. The CDR3 nucleotides read TGTGCCAGCTCACCACGATTGCCGGGGAACGATAATGAAAAACTGTTTTTT. This sequence encodes CASSPRLPGNDNEKLFF.

The chain recombines TRBV27 with TRBJ2-5; TRBD1 aligns across 8 bases. Germline V gives CDR1 MNHEY, CDR2 SMNVEV (reference sequence). CDR3 length: 14 amino acids. J was trimmed by 7 bases and V by 4 bases; bases with no gene match: 8. CDR3 loop: CASSSAGTGGTQYF. DNA of the CDR3: TGTGCCAGCAGTTCAGCCGGGACAGGTGGGACCCAGTACTTC.

The sample holds one count of this clone. V is TRBV5-4 and J is TRBJ2-7, with TRBD2 matching 13 bases. The V segment lost 1 base and the J segment 4 bases; nucleotides outside the gene matches: 2. The germline gives CDR1 SGHNT, CDR2 YYREEE (reference sequence). This CDR3 has 15 residues. The CDR3 sequence: CASSLTSGRVYEQYF. The CDR3 bases are TGTGCCAGCAGCTTGACTAGCGGGAGGGTTTACGAGCAGTACTTC.

The rearrangement uses TRBV4-2 and TRBJ2-1; TRBD2 matches at 14 bases. Germline V gene lookup returns CDR1 LGHNA and CDR2 YNFKEQ. The CDR3 contains 19 residues. With 2 bases clipped from V and 8 bases from J, the junction kept 14 bases outside the gene matches. Written as DNA, the CDR3 is TGTGCCAGCAGCCAACGAAAGACTAGCGGGGGGGATAGTAAGGATGAGCAGTTCTTC. Its protein product is CASSQRKTSGGDSKDEQFF.

The chain uses TRBV7-9 and TRBJ1-2; D may be TRBD1 (6 bases). V dropped 1 base and J dropped 3 bases, with 12 bases sitting between them. This CDR3 has 15 amino acids. CDR1 and CDR2 (germline): SEHNR, FQNEAQ (reference sequence). CDR3 DNA: TGTGCCAGCAGCTTAGGAGGGGGGAACGACTATGGCTACACCTTC. It specifies CASSLGGGNDYGYTF.

The V gene is TRBV7-2, the J gene TRBJ2-3; unclear D gene. CDR3 length: 13 amino acids. Germline lookup yields CDR1 SGHTA and CDR2 FQGNSA. The V end was cut by 4 bases, the J end by 4 bases, with 9 bases between. The CDR3 DNA reads TGTGCCAGCAGCTCACCAGGCCCAGATACGCAGTATTTT. Its protein is CASSSPGPDTQYF.

This clone was recorded once. This chain uses TRBV23-1 with TRBJ2-4, with 8 bases lining up with TRBD2. TRBV23-1 is an ORF for which the function is uncertain. V lost 5 bases to trimming and J lost 7 bases; unmatched junction nucleotides: 4. The CDR3 length is 13 residues. CDR3 in DNA: TGCGCCAGCAGTTCTAGCGGGCTGAACATTCAGTACTTC. It translates to CASSSSGLNIQYF.

This clone has more than one count but fewer than ten. The V and J genes are TRBV30 and TRBJ1-3; 9 nucleotides align to TRBD1. Per germline, CDR1 GTSNPN and CDR2 SVGIG (reference sequence). This CDR3 has 16 amino acids. The ends lost 2 bases at V and 2 bases at J; junction bases unmatched: 7. CDR3 region: CAWSFRDRVTGNTIYF. CDR3 DNA sequence: TGTGCCTGGAGTTTCCGGGACAGGGTCACTGGAAACACCATATATTTT.

The V and J genes are TRBV7-2 and TRBJ2-1; D may be TRBD2 (5 bases). Germline V gene data show CDR1 as SGHTA and CDR2 as FQGNSA. V was trimmed by 4 bases and J by 0 bases, leaving 7 bases between them. The CDR3 sequence is 14 residues long. The CDR3 DNA is TGTGCCAGCAGCTACCGGGACTCCTACAATGAGCAGTTCTTC. Its translation is CASSYRDSYNEQFF.

The V and J genes are TRBV30 and TRBJ1-4; 8 bases agree with TRBD1. V was clipped by 2 bases and J by 5 bases; unmatched bases: 4. This CDR3 has 14 amino acids. From germline, CDR1 is GTSNPN and CDR2 SVGIG (reference sequence). CDR3 in amino acids: CAWSYAGGNEKLFF. As DNA, the CDR3 is TGTGCCTGGAGTTATGCAGGGGGCAATGAAAAACTGTTTTTT.

This clone was picked up one time. The J gene is TRBJ2-5, the V gene TRBV11-2, with TRBD1 matching 8 bases. Germline lookup yields CDR1 SGHAT and CDR2 FQNNGV. V lost 5 bases, J lost 5 bases, and 4 bases stayed unmatched. The CDR3 is 13 residues long. The CDR3 loop reads CASSRQGPETQYF. The CDR3 DNA follows: TGTGCCAGCAGCCGACAGGGGCCGGAGACCCAGTACTTC.

The genes are TRBV2 and TRBJ1-6; D perhaps matches TRBD1 (5 bases). The CDR3 consists of 17 residues. The V end lost 8 bases, the J end lost 9 bases, and 26 bases lay between the germline ends. The germline V gene encodes CDR1 SNHLY and CDR2 FYNNEI. The CDR3 is CASLKEKQVRGISPLHF. In DNA, the CDR3 is TGTGCCAGCCTGAAGGAGAAACAGGTTAGGGGAATTTCACCCCTCCACTTT. Full variable domain (rest looked up from reference TRBV2 and TRBJ1-6): EPEVTQTPSHQVTQMGQEVILRCVPISNHLYFYWYRQILGQKVEFLVSFYNNEISEKSEIFDDQFSVERPDGSNFTLKIRSTKLEDSAMYFCASLKEKQVRGISPLHFGNGTRLTVT.

The rearrangement links TRBV18 to TRBJ1-4, with unresolved D. The V and J ends lost 3 bases and 6 bases respectively, with 29 bases between them. Germline V lookup: CDR1 KGHSH, CDR2 LQKENI. The CDR3 loop spans 20 amino acids. DNA for the CDR3: TGTGCCAGCTCACCCGTCAGCCAGGCTGGTAACAACTACGCGTATGAAAAACTGTTTTTT. Amino acids: CASSPVSQAGNNYAYEKLFF.